This TCR beta chain was captured in a study of shared clonotypes between healthy human individuals. Study summary: Each donor had three CD4 naive, three CD4 memory, two CD8 naive and one CD8 memory plate.

Using immunoSEQ multiplex PCR, the repertoire was profiled, and TCRdb retains in-frame clones only, with some absent. The sample holds a few million clones, 90% to 95% seen once. On this clone itself: Antigen: not known.

Study-wide results and limits: Only a few donors were included, so the genetic and exposure-history diversity represented was limited. Donor clonotype sharing was expected to depend on sequencing depth.

This CDR3 has 16 residues. The junction had 9 bases not matched to a gene; V was cut back by 5 bases and J by 0 bases. Germline assignment: CDR1 MNHEY and CDR2 SMNVEV (reference sequence). The chain joins TRBV27 to TRBJ1-1; TRBD1 matches 7 bases. This TCR derives from a man aged 18 to 30 in good health. Source material: naive CD4+ T cells sorted from blood. The sample's subset: CD45RA+ positively selected. CDR3 in amino acids: CASSAAGTALNTEAFF. Written as DNA, the CDR3 is TGTGCCAGCAGTGCAGCCGGGACAGCTTTGAACACTGAAGCTTTCTTT.